These 10 T cell receptor beta chains originate from one sample sequenced in a study of cytomegalovirus exposure and HLA in healthy donors. Profiling relied on immunoSEQ multiplex PCR, and the TCRdb table lists in-frame clones only, not all of them. Among 100,000 to 150,000 clones, 85% to 90% were seen once, and the ten largest hold about 1.4%. Sequencing used PBMCs. The source of these receptors is a man in his thirties or forties in good health and CMV-seronegative.

The rearrangement joins TRBV4-1 to TRBJ2-7, with TRBD2 matching 9 bases. Trimming removed 0 bases from V and 5 bases from J; junction bases left unmatched: 20. The germline CDR1 and CDR2 sequences are MGHRA and YSYEKL. This CDR3 is 20 amino acids long. DNA of the CDR3: TGCGCCAGCAGCCAAGATCGTAATAGCGGGAGACCCTCTTTTTATCACGAGCAGTACTTC. Amino acid sequence: CASSQDRNSGRPSFYHEQYF.

The rearrangement links TRBV10-1 to TRBJ2-3, with 12 bases fitting TRBD2. CDR3 size: 16 residues. CDR1 is WNHNN and CDR2 is SYGVQD in the germline V gene (reference sequence). V lost 3 bases, J lost 4 bases, and 5 bases stayed unmatched. CDR3 loop: CASSERLAGEADTQYF. CDR3 nucleotides: TGCGCCAGCAGTGAAAGACTAGCGGGAGAGGCAGATACGCAGTATTTT.

The genes are TRBV7-2 and TRBJ1-4, with 7 nucleotides matching TRBD1. Germline CDR1 reads SGHTA; CDR2 reads FQGNSA. The CDR3 loop spans 14 amino acids. The V gene end was trimmed by 6 bases and the J gene end by 5 bases; junction bases not matched to a gene: 6. DNA of the CDR3: TGTGCCAGCAGGGCCGGGACAGTGAATGAAAAACTGTTTTTT. This gives the protein CASRAGTVNEKLFF.

The sample holds a few counts of this clone. The chain joins TRBV11-2 to TRBJ1-6, with D possibly TRBD1 on 5 matching bases. There are 15 residues in the CDR3. V shed 5 bases and J shed 4 bases, with 12 bases lying between them. Germline V gene lookup returns CDR1 SGHAT and CDR2 FQNNGV. The CDR3 loop is CASSPGLSYNSPLHF. The CDR3 coding sequence is TGTGCCAGCAGCCCGGGACTGAGTTATAATTCACCCCTCCACTTT.

This clone has more than one count but fewer than ten. The chain uses TRBV6-1 and TRBJ2-3, with D possibly TRBD2 on 6 matching bases. The V gene lost 3 bases and the J gene lost 2 bases, with 15 bases spanning the gap. The CDR3 length is 16 residues. Per germline, CDR1 MNHNS and CDR2 SASEGT. The CDR3, as DNA: TGTGCCAGCAGTGATAACCTAGCGCGATCCACAGATACGCAGTATTTT. Its translation: CASSDNLARSTDTQYF.

This chain joins TRBV4-2 and TRBJ2-1; TRBD2 matches at 8 bases. This CDR3 contains 15 residues. Trimming cost V 4 bases and J 2 bases; bases outside gene matches: 4. CDR1 LGHNA and CDR2 YNFKEQ come from the germline V gene. The CDR3 DNA reads as TGTGCCAGCAGCCCCGCGGGAGGAACCTACAATGAGCAGTTCTTC. It translates to CASSPAGGTYNEQFF.

The rearrangement joins TRBV7-3 to TRBJ2-2, with a tentative D call TRBD2 (6 bases). Trimming took 0 bases from V and 5 from J, leaving 10 bases between them. The CDR3 runs 15 residues. The germline gives CDR1 SGHTA, CDR2 FQGTGA. In nucleotides, the CDR3 is TGTGCCAGCAGCTTAACAGGAGGGACGACCGGGGAGCTGTTTTTT. This sequence encodes CASSLTGGTTGELFF.

V is TRBV10-3 and J is TRBJ1-6, with a possible D match to TRBD1 (5 bases). CDR1 is ENHRY, CDR2 SYGVKD, per germline. Trimming removed 2 bases at V and 9 bases at J, with 11 bases between. CDR3 length: 14 residues. DNA for the CDR3: TGTGCCATCAGTGAGGACCCAGGGCTTTCACCCCTCCACTTT. This codes for CAISEDPGLSPLHF.

The chain joins TRBV7-3 to TRBJ2-5, with 8 bases aligning to TRBD1. This CDR3 has 13 amino acids. CDR1 and CDR2 (germline): SGHTA, FQGTGA. Trimming took 10 bases from V and 5 from J; bases not matched to a gene: 9. CDR3 sequence: CATSQGAGETQYF. The CDR3 DNA follows: TGTGCCACTTCCCAGGGGGCTGGGGAGACCCAGTACTTC.

This clone was detected a few times. The chain combines TRBV19 with TRBJ1-1, with a tentative D call TRBD1 (5 bases). Trimming shortened V by 7 bases and J by 1 base, and 19 bases separated the two germline ends. The V gene's germline CDR1 is LNHDA and CDR2 SQIVND (reference sequence). The CDR3 length is 16 residues. The CDR3 protein is CASTLRPTGPNTEAFF. The CDR3 DNA follows: TGTGCCAGTACCCTACGCCCTACAGGACCGAACACTGAAGCTTTCTTT.